A single T cell receptor beta chain is shown here with its context. Its antigen is as yet unknown. This CDR3 comprises 14 residues. The ends lost 4 bases at V and 5 bases at J; junction bases unmatched: 6. Germline V gene data show CDR1 as SQVTM and CDR2 as ANQGSEA. The record originates from a study of cytomegalovirus exposure and HLA in healthy donors. Study-level findings and limits: Presence/absence analyses assumed roughly uniform sequencing depth across donors.

In the PCR, 60 Vbeta and 13 Jbeta primers were used. Sequencing was performed with immunoSEQ multiplex PCR; in TCRdb, only in-frame clones are kept and a portion is missing. The top ten clones hold around 15% of a sample with about 86,000 clones, roughly 80% of them seen once. The receptor comes from a woman aged 40 to 55 in good health and CMV-seropositive. Sequencing was performed on PBMCs. The chain combines TRBV29-1 with TRBJ2-5, with 11 bases that match TRBD2. For the CDR3, the DNA is TGCAGCGTTGTTGAATTAGCGGGAGGGGAGACCCAGTACTTC. Translating it yields CSVVELAGGETQYF.